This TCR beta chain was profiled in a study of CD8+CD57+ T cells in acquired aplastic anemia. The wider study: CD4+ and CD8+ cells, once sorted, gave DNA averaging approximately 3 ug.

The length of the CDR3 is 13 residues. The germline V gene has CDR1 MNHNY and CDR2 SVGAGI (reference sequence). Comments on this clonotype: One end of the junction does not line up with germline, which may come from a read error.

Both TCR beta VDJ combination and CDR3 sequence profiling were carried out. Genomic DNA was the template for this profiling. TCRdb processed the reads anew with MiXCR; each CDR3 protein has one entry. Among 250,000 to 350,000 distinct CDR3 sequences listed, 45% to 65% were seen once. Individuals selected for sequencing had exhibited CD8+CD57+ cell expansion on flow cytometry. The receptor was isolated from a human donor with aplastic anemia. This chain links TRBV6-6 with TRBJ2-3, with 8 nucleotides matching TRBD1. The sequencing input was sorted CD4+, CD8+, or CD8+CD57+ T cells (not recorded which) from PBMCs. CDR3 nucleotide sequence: TGTGCCAGCAGGCTGACAGGGGAAGATACGCAGTATTTC. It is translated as CASRLTGEDTQYF.